The clone carrying this T cell receptor (beta chain) was seen a handful of times. These data are taken from a study of beta chain features in type 1 diabetes. cDNA synthesis used the whole RNA isolate, giving expressed TCRB sequences. The method was immunoSEQ multiplex PCR; TCRdb's version includes in-frame clones alone and lacks a portion of them. Among 400,000 to 550,000 clones listed, roughly 10% were seen once. CDR3 length: 14 residues. CDR1 and CDR2 from the germline V gene are SGHNT and YYREEE (reference sequence). Trimming took off 6 bases at V and 3 bases at J, with 13 bases between the two ends.

The chain recombines TRBV5-4 with TRBJ2-1; possible D gene TRBD2, 6 bases. The TCR sequence derives from a woman younger than 35 in good health. What was sequenced was naive CD4+ T cells from blood. This CDR3 reads CASTERASYNEQFF. The CDR3 region has the DNA TGTGCCAGCACGGAGCGGGCCAGCTACAATGAGCAGTTCTTC.